These T cell receptor beta chains were read from a single sample in a study of shared clonotypes between healthy human individuals. The data were produced by immunoSEQ multiplex PCR, yet TCRdb's version contains in-frame clones alone and is incomplete. The table records roughly 2.4 million clones, approximately 96% of them present only once. The source material was naive CD4+ T cells sorted from blood. The receptors derive from a young man in good health. The CDR3 runs from the conserved cysteine through the conserved F or W. Fields, in order: clone size, D gene, V gene, CDR3 protein. The D gene is left open where the match is weak. Clone size is given for some rows only: seen once, a few or many times, or a class if the clone is expanded.

clone_size: -
d_call: -
v_call: TRBV2
cdr3_aa: CASSEFGIRNTGELFF

clone_size: -
d_call: -
v_call: TRBV5-1
cdr3_aa: CASSLGRDYEQYF

clone_size: -
d_call: -
v_call: TRBV12-1
cdr3_aa: CASFRVGLAVIYEQYF

clone_size: -
d_call: -
v_call: TRBV5-1
cdr3_aa: CASSLQGMNTEAFF

clone_size: -
d_call: TRBD2
v_call: TRBV2
cdr3_aa: CASSEARGIMRMEQYF

clone_size: few
d_call: -
v_call: TRBV5-5
cdr3_aa: CASSPDSNYGYTF

clone_size: -
d_call: -
v_call: TRBV19
cdr3_aa: CASSIGQGNTYEQYF

clone_size: once
d_call: -
v_call: TRBV7-9
cdr3_aa: CASSKTEANYGYTF

clone_size: -
d_call: -
v_call: TRBV2
cdr3_aa: CASSWGRDSYEQYF

clone_size: -
d_call: -
v_call: TRBV5-1
cdr3_aa: CASTRAGAEMNTEAFF

clone_size: -
d_call: -
v_call: TRBV19
cdr3_aa: CATKVGGISGNTIYF

clone_size: once
d_call: TRBD1
v_call: TRBV5-4
cdr3_aa: CASSRGQATGELFF

clone_size: -
d_call: TRBD1
v_call: TRBV30
cdr3_aa: CAWGDSSYEQYF

clone_size: -
d_call: TRBD2
v_call: TRBV27
cdr3_aa: CASSLTGSGRYEQYF

clone_size: once
d_call: -
v_call: TRBV27
cdr3_aa: CASSFRGRLDEQFF

clone_size: -
d_call: -
v_call: TRBV10-3
cdr3_aa: CAISVDRYEQYF

clone_size: -
d_call: TRBD1
v_call: TRBV6-5
cdr3_aa: CASRDRGWTEAFF

clone_size: -
d_call: TRBD2
v_call: TRBV5-1
cdr3_aa: CASSQPGLAGHEQYF

clone_size: -
d_call: TRBD2
v_call: TRBV5-1
cdr3_aa: CASSPGTRLYNEQFF

clone_size: -
d_call: TRBD1
v_call: TRBV14
cdr3_aa: CASSHRGTGGSYGYTF